What follows are 10 T cell receptor beta chains derived from one specimen sequenced in a study of ipilimumab plus nivolumab after autologous stem cell transplantation. Clones were read by immunoSEQ multiplex PCR, and TCRdb kept only the in-frame ones, dropping some. Of 35,000 to 50,000 clones in the sample, about 88% were seen once. Source: PBMCs, taken in a trial of ipilimumab plus nivolumab as post-transplant consolidation. The receptors come from a male donor with multiple myeloma.

The CDR3 DNA reads TGTGCCAGCAGCATAAATGGGGGGTCCGGGAGGGCCCCAGATACGCAGTATTTT. Encoded protein: CASSINGGSGRAPDTQYF. The chain links TRBV7-3 to TRBJ2-3; 8 nucleotides agree with TRBD2. The CDR3 consists of 18 residues. Unmatched junction bases numbered 17, after V lost 5 bases and J lost 4 bases. Germline V gene lookup returns CDR1 SGHTA and CDR2 FQGTGA.

The chain combines TRBV30 with TRBJ1-1; D remains ambiguous. CDR1 and CDR2 from the germline V gene are GTSNPN and SVGIG (reference sequence). This CDR3 region has 11 residues. Trimming stripped 2 bases from V and 6 bases from J, with 7 bases between. The CDR3 reads CAWSPYAEAFF. CDR3 nucleotides: TGTGCCTGGAGTCCCTATGCTGAAGCTTTCTTT.

The gene calls are TRBV5-1 and TRBJ2-5; D gene ambiguous. V lost 3 bases to trimming and J lost 4 bases, with 13 bases between them. CDR1 SGHRS and CDR2 YFSETQ come from the germline V gene. The CDR3 has 14 amino acids. In DNA, the CDR3 is TGCGCCAGCAGCTACTCGGACGGTGGAGAGACCCAGTACTTC. Translation gives CASSYSDGGETQYF.

The table lists this clone with a few counts. The rearrangement joins TRBV7-2 to TRBJ1-6; a possible D gene is TRBD1 (6 bases). CDR1 and CDR2 (germline): SGHTA, FQGNSA. V lost 3 bases to trimming and J lost 6 bases, with 18 bases between them. CDR3 length: 17 amino acids. The CDR3: CASSFFGQTAANSPLHF. The CDR3 DNA sequence: TGTGCCAGCAGCTTCTTTGGACAGACAGCGGCTAATTCACCCCTCCACTTT.

The chain links TRBV5-6 to TRBJ1-3; D might be TRBD1 (5 bases). CDR3 length: 18 residues. Trimming shortened V by 3 bases and J by 4 bases, and 23 bases separated the two germline ends. Germline CDR1 and CDR2: SGHDT and YYEEEE. The CDR3 loop reads CASSSLHDGGSRGNTIYF. The DNA for the CDR3 is TGTGCCAGCAGCTCACTCCACGACGGGGGTAGTCGGGGAAACACCATATATTTT.

The V call is TRBV5-1, the J call TRBJ1-5; no clear D gene. Germline CDR1 is SGHRS and CDR2 is YFSETQ. The CDR3 has 12 residues. V was shortened by 0 bases and J by 6 bases, with 4 bases between the two germline ends. CDR3 bases: TGCGCCAGCAGCTTGGAAGGTCAGCCCCAGCATTTT. Amino acid sequence: CASSLEGQPQHF.

In the case of this clone: At one of its ends the junction is not consistent with the germline gene, which may arise from a read error. The chain joins TRBV6-5 to TRBJ1-5, with D unresolved. This CDR3 region has 16 residues. CDR1 is MNHEY and CDR2 is SVGAGI in the germline V gene. The CDR3: CASSYSWADTNQPQHF. The CDR3 coding sequence is TGTGCCAGCAGCTACTCTTGGGCAGACACCAATCAGCCCCAGCATTTT.

CDR3 residues: CASSRDGTDTQYF. CDR3 nucleotide sequence: TGTGCCAGCAGCAGGGACGGCACAGATACGCAGTATTTT. The gene calls are TRBV7-2 and TRBJ2-3; D may correspond to TRBD1 or TRBD2 (5 bases each). Trimming cost V 5 bases and J 1 base, with 7 bases left between them. Germline CDR1 reads SGHTA; CDR2 reads FQGNSA. This CDR3 has 13 residues. The variable domain in full, with the rest retrieved from reference TRBV7-2 and TRBJ2-3, is GAGVSQSPSNKVTEKGKDVELRCDPISGHTALYWYRQSLGQGLEFLIYFQGNSAPDKSGLPSDRFSAERTGGSVSTLTIQRTQQEDSAVYLCASSRDGTDTQYFGPGTRLTVL.

The chain uses TRBV19 and TRBJ1-1; tentative D call: TRBD1 (6 bases). Deletions cut 6 bases from V and 0 bases from J, with 11 bases between. There are 14 residues in the CDR3. Germline V gene data show CDR1 as LNHDA and CDR2 as SQIVND (reference sequence). The CDR3 DNA reads TGTGCCAGTAGGAGGAGGGGGGTGAACACTGAAGCTTTCTTT. Protein: CASRRRGVNTEAFF.

V is TRBV27 and J is TRBJ2-7; 13 bases are a match to TRBD2. Looked up from germline, CDR1 is MNHEY and CDR2 is SMNVEV (reference sequence). The CDR3 sequence is 18 residues long. The V and J ends lost 0 bases and 6 bases, in that order; junction bases with no gene match: 11. Here the CDR3 DNA reads TGTGCCAGCAGTTTATCTTTAAATGGAGGACTAGCGGGAGTCGAGCAGTACTTC. Translated, it gives CASSLSLNGGLAGVEQYF.